This TCR beta chain originates from a study of T cell responses to AZD1222 COVID-19 vaccine. The CDR3 is made up of 13 amino acids. CDR1 ENHRY and CDR2 SYGVKD come from the germline V gene. V lost 0 bases and J lost 2, with 2 bases in between. Profiled with immunoSEQ multiplex PCR; TCRdb holds only in-frame clones, not every one. The repertoire holds around 99,000 clones, with over 75% as singletons. This material consisted of peripheral blood, taken on day 0 of AZD1222 vaccination. The clonotype was recovered from an adult in good health. The chain joins TRBV10-3 to TRBJ2-1; D call uncertain. In nucleotides, the CDR3 is TGTGCCATCAGTGAGTCGACCTACAATGAGCAGTTCTTC. As protein: CAISESTYNEQFF.